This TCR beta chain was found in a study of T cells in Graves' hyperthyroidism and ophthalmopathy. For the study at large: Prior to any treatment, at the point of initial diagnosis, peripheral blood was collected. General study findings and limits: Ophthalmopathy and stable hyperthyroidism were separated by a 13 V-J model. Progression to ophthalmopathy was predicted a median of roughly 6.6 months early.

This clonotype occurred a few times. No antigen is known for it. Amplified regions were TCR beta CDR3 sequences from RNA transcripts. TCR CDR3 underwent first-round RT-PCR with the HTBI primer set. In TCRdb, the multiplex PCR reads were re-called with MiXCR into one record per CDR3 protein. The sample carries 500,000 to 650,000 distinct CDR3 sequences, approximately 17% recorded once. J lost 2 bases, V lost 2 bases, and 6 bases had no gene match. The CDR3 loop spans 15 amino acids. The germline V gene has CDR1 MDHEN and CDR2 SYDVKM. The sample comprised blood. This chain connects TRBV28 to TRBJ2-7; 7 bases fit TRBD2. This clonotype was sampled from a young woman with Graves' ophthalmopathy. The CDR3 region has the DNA TGTGCCAGCAGTTTAGAGCGGGGACGTCCCTACGAGCAGTACTTC. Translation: CASSLERGRPYEQYF.